One sample yielded the 14 T cell receptor beta chains listed below, sequenced in a study of human T cells and chemical hapten exposure. TCRdb fed the RACE reads into MiXCR, producing one record per CDR3 protein. Of under 90,000 distinct CDR3 sequences in the sample, over 6.5% were seen once. This sample's time point: healthy volunteer bleed at 6 weeks. Unfractionated whole blood was the source of the extracted total RNA. What was sequenced was whole blood. The receptor source for this set is a male donor in good health. Some clones in this sample may be carry-over from other donors' samples.

The rearrangement links TRBV19 to TRBJ2-1; 8 bases match TRBD2. The CDR3 spans 16 residues. The V gene end was trimmed by 10 bases and the J gene end by 0 bases; junction bases not matched to a gene: 11. CDR1 is LNHDA, CDR2 SQIVND, per germline (reference sequence). CDR3 nucleotides: TGTGCCATCTCCCGGGAGGGCTGGAGCTCCTACAATGAGCAGTTCTTC. Translated: CAISREGWSSYNEQFF. Full variable domain (rest looked up from reference TRBV19 and TRBJ2-1): DGGITQSPKYLFRKEGQNVTLSCEQNLNHDAMYWYRQDPGQGLRLIYYSQIVNDFQKGDIAEGYSVSREKKESFPLTVTSAQKNPTAFYLCAISREGWSSYNEQFFGPGTRLTVL.

The chain employs TRBV3-1 and TRBJ2-3, with D hard to call. Germline V gene lookup returns CDR1 LGHDT and CDR2 YNNKEL (reference sequence). V lost 1 base, J lost 2 bases, and 7 bases lay in between. This CDR3 comprises 14 residues. The CDR3 nucleotides read TGTGCCAGCAGCCAAGTGGATAACACAGATACGCAGTATTTT. Translating gives CASSQVDNTDTQYF.

V is TRBV6-2 or TRBV6-3 and J is TRBJ1-2; D gene ambiguous. The V end lost 8 bases, the J end lost 4 bases, and 11 bases lay between the germline ends. Germline V lookup: CDR1 MNHEY, CDR2 SVGEGT. The CDR3 is 12 residues long. This CDR3 reads CASLDGFYGYTF. The CDR3 region has the DNA TGTGCCAGCCTGGACGGCTTCTATGGCTACACCTTC.

The V gene is TRBV2, the J gene TRBJ1-6; 7 bases fit TRBD1. Losses at the gene ends were 6 bases for V and 7 bases for J; bases not matched to a gene: 9. The V gene's germline CDR1 is SNHLY and CDR2 FYNNEI. This CDR3 spans 15 amino acids. The CDR3 DNA follows: TGTGCCAGCAGCCGAATGACAGGGCAGAATTCACCCCTCCACTTT. It encodes CASSRMTGQNSPLHF.

This clonotype was counted between two and nine times. The V gene is TRBV7-6, the J gene TRBJ1-2; 8 bases are shared with TRBD1. The germline CDR1 and CDR2 sequences are SGHVS and FNYEAQ. This CDR3 has 15 amino acids. V was clipped by 4 bases and J by 5 bases; unmatched bases: 9. CDR3 loop: CASSSPPDRGYGYTF. The CDR3 DNA sequence: TGTGCCAGCAGCTCACCCCCTGACAGGGGATATGGCTACACCTTC.

The J gene is TRBJ1-1, the V gene TRBV5-1, with 7 bases identical to TRBD1. Germline-derived CDR1 and CDR2 are SGHRS and YFSETQ. CDR3 length: 16 amino acids. The ends lost 0 bases at V and 4 bases at J; junction bases unmatched: 9. The CDR3 coding sequence is TGCGCCAGCAGCTTGGGACGACAGGGACAAAGCACTGAAGCTTTCTTT. Translation: CASSLGRQGQSTEAFF.

This clonotype was seen a few times. The gene calls are TRBV20-1 and TRBJ1-5, with D unclear. Trimming pared 3 bases from V and 0 bases from J, leaving 3 bases between. The CDR3 covers 12 residues. Per the germline V gene, CDR1 is DFQATT and CDR2 is SNEGSKA (reference sequence). CDR3 nucleotides: TGCAGTGCTAGCGTTAGCAATCAGCCCCAGCATTTT. Translating gives CSASVSNQPQHF.

The table lists this clonotype with a few counts. The genes are TRBV20-1 and TRBJ2-4; TRBD1 agrees at 7 bases. Germline CDR1 and CDR2: DFQATT and SNEGSKA (reference sequence). There are 16 residues in the CDR3. V trimming: 5 bases; J trimming: 1 base; junction bases outside the gene matches: 11. The CDR3: CSAALTGTEAKNIQYF. In nucleotides, the CDR3 is TGCAGTGCTGCCCTGACAGGGACAGAGGCCAAAAACATTCAGTACTTC.

J is TRBJ1-5 and V is TRBV18, with 9 bases lining up with TRBD1. The CDR3 has 17 residues. V lost 3 bases to trimming and J lost 7 bases; unmatched junction nucleotides: 13. Germline loops: CDR1 KGHSH, CDR2 LQKENI. CDR3 residues: CASSPSPPGQGGQPQHF. In DNA, the CDR3 is TGTGCCAGCTCACCGTCCCCACCGGGACAGGGAGGACAGCCCCAGCATTTT.

This clonotype was found many times. This chain joins TRBV6-5 and TRBJ2-3; D is perhaps TRBD2 (5 bases). The CDR3 spans 14 residues. The ends were cut back, 0 bases at V and 1 base at J, with 5 bases in the middle. Germline V lookup: CDR1 MNHEY, CDR2 SVGAGI. The DNA of the CDR3 is TGTGCCAGCAGTTACTCAGCGGGCACAGATACGCAGTATTTT. Translation gives CASSYSAGTDTQYF.

V usage is TRBV6-5 and J usage is TRBJ1-2, with D maybe TRBD1 (5 bases). Germline V gene sequence: CDR1 MNHEY, CDR2 SVGAGI. Trimming removed 5 bases from V and 1 base from J, with 14 bases in between. This CDR3 contains 15 residues. CDR3 in DNA: TGTGCCAGCAGTCCGCAGGGAGGCCTTAACTATGGCTACACCTTC. It encodes CASSPQGGLNYGYTF.

There are many counts of this clonotype. This CDR3 is CASSQRGTYEQYF. For the CDR3, the DNA is TGTGCCAGCAGCCAGAGGGGTACCTACGAGCAGTACTTC. The rearrangement uses TRBV3-1 and TRBJ2-7; TRBD1 or TRBD2 may be the D gene (5 bases each). The CDR3 totals 13 residues. V was clipped by 3 bases and J by 2 bases, with 8 bases between them. In germline, CDR1 is LGHDT, CDR2 YNNKEL (reference sequence).

The genes are TRBV5-4 and TRBJ2-3; the match to TRBD1 covers 10 bases. There are 14 residues in the CDR3. Trimming removed 4 bases from V and 3 bases from J; junction bases left unmatched: 2. Germline V lookup: CDR1 SGHNT, CDR2 YYREEE (reference sequence). CDR3 sequence reads: CASSRQGATDTQYF. The CDR3 DNA reads TGTGCCAGCAGCAGACAGGGGGCAACAGATACGCAGTATTTT.

This clonotype was seen more than once but under ten times. This chain links TRBV29-1 with TRBJ2-3; 7 bases align to TRBD1. Germline V lookup: CDR1 SQVTM, CDR2 ANQGSEA. V shed 6 bases, J shed 8 bases, and the junction held 14 bases outside the gene matches. The CDR3 is made up of 14 amino acids. The CDR3 reads CSVRQTGSHGTQYF. In nucleotides, the CDR3 is TGCAGCGTCCGGCAGACAGGGTCCCACGGTACGCAGTATTTT.